The next 3 T cell receptor beta chains were all read from a single sample in a study of T cells in tuberculosis (dated by TCRdb to the late 2010s). The library was prepared using the immunoSEQ multiplex PCR assay. Entries here come from immuneACCESS through TCRdb and include only in-frame sequences with V and J called. Some clones fail to appear in such tables; in the studies checked, an unresolved V gene covers under half of the shortfall, and the cause of the remainder is unknown. For this sample the table gives about 35,000 clones, of which under 95% were detected only once. The ten largest clones take up 6.5% to 9% of the sample. Explained via the paper, the time point label denotes: new active TB diagnosis, blood taken before or within 7 days of starting treatment. Sequencing was performed on PBMCs, taken at tuberculosis diagnosis. The receptors were gathered from an adult with tuberculosis. Some clones in this sample may be carry-over from other donors' samples.

The genes are TRBV6-5 and TRBJ1-2; no firm D call. This CDR3 spans 15 amino acids. V was cut by 0 bases and J by 1 base, with 9 bases left in between. The germline CDR1 and CDR2 sequences are MNHEY and SVGAGI. In nucleotides, the CDR3 is TGTGCCAGCAGTTACTCGATTGAGGGTAACTATGGCTACACCTTC. Amino acids: CASSYSIEGNYGYTF.

V and J are TRBV5-8 and TRBJ1-3; D possibly corresponds to TRBD1 (5 bases). This CDR3 comprises 15 residues. Germline CDR1 is SGHTS and CDR2 is YDEGEE. V shed 4 bases and J shed 1 base, with 12 bases lying between them. The CDR3 sequence: CASSQGMNSGNTIYF. CDR3 DNA sequence: TGTGCCAGCAGCCAGGGTATGAATTCTGGAAACACCATATATTTT.

This chain uses TRBV5-1 with TRBJ1-3, with 7 bases fitting TRBD1. CDR3 length: 14 residues. Germline V gives CDR1 SGHRS, CDR2 YFSETQ. Trimming removed 6 bases from V and 0 bases from J; junction bases left unmatched: 3. CDR3 sequence: CASKGQNSGNTIYF. The CDR3 DNA reads as TGCGCCAGCAAGGGACAGAACTCTGGAAACACCATATATTTT.